This TCR beta chain was found in a study of Graves' ophthalmopathy and Graves' hyperthyroidism. Amplified material comprised TCR beta CDR3 regions derived from RNA transcripts. First-round RT-PCR employed HTBI primers, with a second-round multiplex PCR after it. TCRdb reanalysed the multiplex PCR reads using MiXCR and keeps one entry per CDR3 protein. This sample has over 500,000 distinct CDR3 sequences, with roughly 20% found just once. Study findings and constraints: With a specificity of around 76% and a sensitivity of more than 65%, the model predicted ophthalmopathy progression. Ophthalmopathy could be told apart from stable hyperthyroidism by a 13-signature model (about 90% sensitivity, around 79% specificity).

The table lists this clonotype with many counts. The antigen remains unidentified. Establishment of the diagnosis relied upon clinical symptoms, serum thyroxine, TRAb, thyroid ultrasound and orbital computed tomography. V was pared by 3 bases and J by 6 bases, with 9 bases between. The CDR3 has 12 amino acids. Sequences were obtained from peripheral blood. The chain employs TRBV12-3 or TRBV12-4 and TRBJ2-7, with D maybe TRBD1 (5 bases). The clonotype originates from a woman aged 18-29 years with stable Graves' hyperthyroidism. Some clones in this sample may be carry-over from other donors' samples. CDR3 sequence reads: CASSFTGPEQYF. As DNA, the CDR3 is TGTGCCAGCAGTTTTACAGGTCCCGAGCAGTACTTC.